These 13 T cell receptor beta chains originate from one sample sequenced in a study of cytomegalovirus exposure and HLA in healthy donors. Researchers ran the PCR with 60 Vbeta and 13 Jbeta primers. Data came from immunoSEQ multiplex PCR; TCRdb stores just in-frame clones and leaves some out. The sample gives 150,000 to 200,000 clones, roughly 80% of which show up once; more than 3.5% is in the top ten. The sequenced sample consisted of PBMCs. The receptor source for this set is a man between 35 and 55 years old in good health and CMV-seronegative.

The rearrangement joins TRBV4-3 to TRBJ2-2; weak D call: TRBD2 (6 bases). The germline V gene encodes CDR1 LGHNA and CDR2 YSLEER. Trimming took 1 base from V and 5 from J, leaving 8 bases between them. This CDR3 has 14 residues. This chain's CDR3 is CASSQVRGTGELFF. The CDR3 coding sequence is TGCGCCAGCAGCCAAGTACGGGGGACCGGGGAGCTGTTTTTT.

This clone is a singleton in its sample. V is TRBV25-1 and J is TRBJ2-5, with 11 bases matching TRBD2. Trimming took 5 bases from V and 5 from J; bases not matched to a gene: 13. Germline V gene data show CDR1 as MGHDK and CDR2 as SYGVNS. The CDR3 runs 17 residues. CDR3 nucleotides: TGTGCCAGCAGTAGGGGGCTAGCGGGAGGTTCGTCGGAGACCCAGTACTTC. Encoded protein: CASSRGLAGGSSETQYF.

The gene calls are TRBV10-3 and TRBJ1-6; 8 positions match TRBD1. CDR1 and CDR2 (germline): ENHRY, SYGVKD. With 4 bases clipped from V and 7 bases from J, the junction kept 6 bases outside the gene matches. This CDR3 is 15 amino acids long. The CDR3 DNA follows: TGTGCCATCAGTGGGGGACAGGCTCTAAATTCACCCCTCCACTTT. It is translated as CAISGGQALNSPLHF.

The genes are TRBV7-3 and TRBJ2-2, with TRBD2 matching 11 bases. The length of the CDR3 is 17 residues. From germline, CDR1 is SGHTA and CDR2 FQGTGA. The V and J ends lost 5 bases and 2 bases, in that order; junction bases with no gene match: 7. For the CDR3, the DNA is TGTGCCAGCAGCGCCAGGGGACTAGCGGTTAACACCGGGGAGCTGTTTTTT. Amino acids: CASSARGLAVNTGELFF.

The sample holds a few counts of this clone. The chain employs TRBV7-3 and TRBJ1-2, with D possibly TRBD1 on 6 matching bases. The CDR3 is made up of 15 amino acids. Germline lookup yields CDR1 SGHTA and CDR2 FQGTGA. Between the trimmed V and J ends, which lost 5 bases and 9 bases, there was a span of 22 bases. The CDR3 region is CASSGGSSRGKSYTF. The CDR3 nucleotides are TGTGCCAGCAGCGGGGGCTCCTCAAGAGGGAAAAGCTACACCTTC. Looking up the rest from reference TRBV7-3 and TRBJ1-2 gives the full variable domain: GAGVSQTPSNKVTEKGKYVELRCDPISGHTALYWYRQSLGQGPEFLIYFQGTGAADDSGLPNDRFFAVRPEGSVSTLKIQRTERGDSAVYLCASSGGSSRGKSYTFGSGTRLTVV.

This clone showed up just a few times. The CDR3 coding sequence is TGTGCCAGTAGTAAAGCCAAAATACAGGATCTCTATGGCTACACCTTC. Protein: CASSKAKIQDLYGYTF. The chain is built from TRBV19 and TRBJ1-2; tentatively, D is TRBD1 (5 bases). The CDR3 totals 16 residues. Deletions cut 4 bases from V and 4 bases from J, with 19 bases between. Germline values: CDR1 LNHDA, CDR2 SQIVND (reference sequence).

This clone has a single count. The chain has TRBV11-2 and TRBJ2-1; TRBD1 matches at 7 bases. The germline gives CDR1 SGHAT, CDR2 FQNNGV. The CDR3 extends over 12 amino acids. After removal of 5 bases from V and 9 bases from J, the junction contained 4 bases not matched to a gene. The CDR3 here is CASSATGVEQFF. In DNA form, the CDR3 reads TGTGCCAGCAGCGCAACAGGGGTTGAGCAGTTCTTC.

The chain is built from TRBV6-5 and TRBJ2-5; TRBD2 aligns across 9 bases. The ends lost 1 base at V and 2 bases at J; junction bases unmatched: 2. From germline, CDR1 is MNHEY and CDR2 SVGAGI. CDR3 length equals 15 residues. This CDR3 reads CASSYFSGGQETQYF. The CDR3 DNA is TGTGCCAGCAGTTACTTTAGCGGGGGACAAGAGACCCAGTACTTC.

A single count supports this clone. The chain recombines TRBV15 with TRBJ1-2, with TRBD1 matching over 9 bases. J was trimmed by 4 bases and V by 0 bases; bases with no gene match: 9. The germline CDR1 and CDR2 sequences are LNHNV and YYDKDF (reference sequence). This CDR3 has 17 residues. CDR3 loop: CATSRDRGTGLTYGYTF. DNA for the CDR3: TGTGCCACCAGCAGAGATAGGGGGACAGGGTTGACCTATGGCTACACCTTC. The full variable domain, rest sourced from reference TRBV15 and TRBJ1-2, is DAMVIQNPRYQVTQFGKPVTLSCSQTLNHNVMYWYQQKSSQAPKLLFHYYDKDFNNEADTPDNFQSRRPNTSFCFLDIRSPGLGDTAMYLCATSRDRGTGLTYGYTFGSGTRLTVV.

This sequence joins TRBV30 and TRBJ1-2; D gene ambiguous. Deletions cut 0 bases from V and 2 bases from J, with 13 bases between. The length of the CDR3 is 15 residues. Looked up from germline, CDR1 is GTSNPN and CDR2 is SVGIG (reference sequence). The CDR3 DNA reads TGTGCCTGGAGTGTACACGGCCAGGCCAACTATGGCTACACCTTC. This encodes CAWSVHGQANYGYTF.

The chain carries TRBV6-5 and TRBJ1-2; 7 nucleotides match TRBD1. Germline CDR1 is MNHEY and CDR2 is SVGAGI. Unmatched junction bases numbered 12, after V lost 4 bases and J lost 4 bases. The CDR3 totals 16 residues. This CDR3 is CASSSDRQGLAYGYTF. The CDR3 DNA sequence: TGTGCCAGCAGTTCGGACCGACAGGGTCTTGCCTATGGCTACACCTTC.

The chain is built from TRBV28 and TRBJ1-1; maybe TRBD1 (5 bases). V shed 6 bases and J shed 9 bases, with 17 bases lying between them. Germline CDR1 reads MDHEN; CDR2 reads SYDVKM. The CDR3 has 13 residues. CDR3 sequence (DNA): TGTGCCAGCAGACTTACCTTACAGGTACAAGCTTTCTTT. It is translated as CASRLTLQVQAFF.

This chain connects TRBV5-1 to TRBJ1-1, with 10 bases that match TRBD1. CDR3 size: 15 residues. Germline V gives CDR1 SGHRS, CDR2 YFSETQ. Trimming took 3 bases from V and 6 from J; bases not matched to a gene: 8. CDR3 nucleotides: TGCGCCAGCAGCTCCCGGGACAGGGGTGGTGCTGAAGCTTTCTTT. Encoded protein: CASSSRDRGGAEAFF.